This TCR beta chain appears in the sequencing data of a study of blood T cell repertoires in COVID-19. About the study: Nucleic acid was either cDNA or gDNA, and it came from T cells, B-cell-depleted T cells, or PBMCs.

Clones were read by immunoSEQ multiplex PCR, and TCRdb kept only the in-frame ones, dropping some. The sample has about 170,000 clones, 85% to 90% seen once. This clone was seen just once. This CDR3 spans 13 amino acids. Trimming pared 3 bases from V and 6 bases from J, leaving 9 bases between. The germline V gene encodes CDR1 MGHDK and CDR2 SYGVNS. What was sequenced was peripheral blood. This sequence joins TRBV25-1 and TRBJ2-1; D may be TRBD1 (6 bases). The source is a man in his forties or fifties who had recovered from COVID-19. CDR3 coding DNA: TGTGCCAGCAGTGAGACAGGCCGCAATGAGCAGTTCTTC. The encoded protein is CASSETGRNEQFF.